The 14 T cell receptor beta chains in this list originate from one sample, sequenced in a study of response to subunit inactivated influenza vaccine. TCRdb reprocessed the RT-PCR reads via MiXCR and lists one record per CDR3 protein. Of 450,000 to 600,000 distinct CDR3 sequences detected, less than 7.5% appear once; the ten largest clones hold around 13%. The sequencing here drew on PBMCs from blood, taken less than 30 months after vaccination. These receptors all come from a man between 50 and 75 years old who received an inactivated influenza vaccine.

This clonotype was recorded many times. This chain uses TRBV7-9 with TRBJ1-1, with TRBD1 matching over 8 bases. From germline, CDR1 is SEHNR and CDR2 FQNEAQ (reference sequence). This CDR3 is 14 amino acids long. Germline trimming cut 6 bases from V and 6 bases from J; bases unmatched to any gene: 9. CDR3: CASSFSDRGAEAFF. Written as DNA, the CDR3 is TGTGCCAGCAGTTTTAGCGACAGGGGCGCTGAAGCTTTCTTT. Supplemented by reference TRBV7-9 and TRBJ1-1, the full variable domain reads DTGVSQNPRHKITKRGQNVTFRCDPISEHNRLYWYRQTLGQGPEFLTYFQNEAQLEKSRLLSDRFSAERPKGSFSTLEIQRTEQGDSAMYLCASSFSDRGAEAFFGQGTRLTVV.

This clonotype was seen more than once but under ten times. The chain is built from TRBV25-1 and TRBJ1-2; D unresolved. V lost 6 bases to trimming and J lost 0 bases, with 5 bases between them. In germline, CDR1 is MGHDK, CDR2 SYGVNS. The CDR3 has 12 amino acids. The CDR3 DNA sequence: TGTGCCAGCAGGGGAGCTAACTATGGCTACACCTTC. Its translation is CASRGANYGYTF.

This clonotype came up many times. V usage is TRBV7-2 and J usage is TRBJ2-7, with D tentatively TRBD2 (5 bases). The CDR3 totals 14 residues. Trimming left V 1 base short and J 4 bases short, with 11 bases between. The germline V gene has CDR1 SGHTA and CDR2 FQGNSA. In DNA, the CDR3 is TGTGCCAGCAGCTTAGGAGAGGGTGGGTACGAGCAGTACTTC. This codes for CASSLGEGGYEQYF.

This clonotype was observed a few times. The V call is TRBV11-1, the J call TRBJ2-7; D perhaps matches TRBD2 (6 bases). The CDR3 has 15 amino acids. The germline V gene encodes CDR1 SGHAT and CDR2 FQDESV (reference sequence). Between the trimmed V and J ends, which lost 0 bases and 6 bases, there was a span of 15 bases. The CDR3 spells CASSLAETGTGEQYF. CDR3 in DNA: TGTGCCAGCAGCTTAGCGGAAACTGGGACTGGCGAGCAGTACTTC.

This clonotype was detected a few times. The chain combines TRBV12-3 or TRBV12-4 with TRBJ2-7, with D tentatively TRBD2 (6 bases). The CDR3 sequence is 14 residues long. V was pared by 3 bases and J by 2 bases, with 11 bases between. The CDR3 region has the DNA TGTGCCAGCAGTTTCGGAGGGGCAGCCTACGAGCAGTACTTC. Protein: CASSFGGAAYEQYF.

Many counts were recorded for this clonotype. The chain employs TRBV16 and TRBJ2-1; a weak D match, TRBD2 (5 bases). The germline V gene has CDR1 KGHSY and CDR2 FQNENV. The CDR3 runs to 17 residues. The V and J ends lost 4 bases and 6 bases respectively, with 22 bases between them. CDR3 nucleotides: TGTGCCAGCAGCCTCAAACAATCTCGGGGTTTGGGCAATGAGCAGTTCTTC. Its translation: CASSLKQSRGLGNEQFF.

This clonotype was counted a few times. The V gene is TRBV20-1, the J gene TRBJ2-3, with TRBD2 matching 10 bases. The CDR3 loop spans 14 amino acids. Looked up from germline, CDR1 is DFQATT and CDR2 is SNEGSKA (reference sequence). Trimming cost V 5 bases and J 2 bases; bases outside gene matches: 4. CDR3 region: CSAVAGGPTDTQYF. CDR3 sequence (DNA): TGCAGTGCTGTAGCGGGAGGACCCACAGATACGCAGTATTTT.

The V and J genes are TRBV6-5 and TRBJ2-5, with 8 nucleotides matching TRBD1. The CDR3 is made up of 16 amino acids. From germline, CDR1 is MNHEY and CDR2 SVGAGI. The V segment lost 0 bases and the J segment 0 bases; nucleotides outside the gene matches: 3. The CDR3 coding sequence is TGTGCCAGCAGTTACTCGGACAGGGCCGACCAAGAGACCCAGTACTTC. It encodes CASSYSDRADQETQYF.

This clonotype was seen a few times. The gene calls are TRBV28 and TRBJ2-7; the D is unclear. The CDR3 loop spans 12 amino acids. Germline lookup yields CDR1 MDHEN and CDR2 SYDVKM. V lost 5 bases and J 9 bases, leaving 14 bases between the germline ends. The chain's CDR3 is CASSMTVVGQYF. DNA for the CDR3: TGTGCCAGCAGTATGACGGTAGTCGGGCAGTACTTC.

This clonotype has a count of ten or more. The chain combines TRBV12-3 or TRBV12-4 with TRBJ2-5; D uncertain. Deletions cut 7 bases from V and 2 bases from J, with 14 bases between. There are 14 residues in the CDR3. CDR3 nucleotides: TGTGCCAGCACCCTCAGGTCTAATCAAGAGACCCAGTACTTC. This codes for CASTLRSNQETQYF.

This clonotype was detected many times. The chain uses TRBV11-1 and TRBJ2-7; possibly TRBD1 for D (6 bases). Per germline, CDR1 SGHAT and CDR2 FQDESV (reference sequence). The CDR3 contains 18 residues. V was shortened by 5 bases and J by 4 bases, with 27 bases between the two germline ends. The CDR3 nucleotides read TGTGCCAGCAGCGCTCGGGGCAGGGGTGGTTCCGGGGTTTACGAGCAGTACTTC. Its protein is CASSARGRGGSGVYEQYF.

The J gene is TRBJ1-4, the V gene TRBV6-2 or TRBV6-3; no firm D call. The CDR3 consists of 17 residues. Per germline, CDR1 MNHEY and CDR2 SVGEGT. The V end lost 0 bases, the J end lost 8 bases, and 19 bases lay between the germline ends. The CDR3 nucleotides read TGTGCCAGCAGTTACTCGATGTCGCTGCGGACTGAAGAAAAACTGTTTTTT. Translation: CASSYSMSLRTEEKLFF.

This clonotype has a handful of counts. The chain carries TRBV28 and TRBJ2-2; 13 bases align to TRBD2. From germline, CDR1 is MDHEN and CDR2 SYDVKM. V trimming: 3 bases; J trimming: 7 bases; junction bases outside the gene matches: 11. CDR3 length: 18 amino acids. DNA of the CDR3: TGTGCCAGCAGTTTGGCCGGGACTAGCGGGAAAAGGGTCGGGGAGCTGTTTTTT. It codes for CASSLAGTSGKRVGELFF.

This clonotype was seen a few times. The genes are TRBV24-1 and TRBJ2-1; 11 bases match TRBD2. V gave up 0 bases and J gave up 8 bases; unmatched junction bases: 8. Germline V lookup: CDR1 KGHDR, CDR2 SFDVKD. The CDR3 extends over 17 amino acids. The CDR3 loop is CATSDLQASGGIDEQFF. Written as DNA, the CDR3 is TGTGCCACCAGTGATTTGCAGGCTAGCGGGGGGATCGATGAGCAGTTCTTC.